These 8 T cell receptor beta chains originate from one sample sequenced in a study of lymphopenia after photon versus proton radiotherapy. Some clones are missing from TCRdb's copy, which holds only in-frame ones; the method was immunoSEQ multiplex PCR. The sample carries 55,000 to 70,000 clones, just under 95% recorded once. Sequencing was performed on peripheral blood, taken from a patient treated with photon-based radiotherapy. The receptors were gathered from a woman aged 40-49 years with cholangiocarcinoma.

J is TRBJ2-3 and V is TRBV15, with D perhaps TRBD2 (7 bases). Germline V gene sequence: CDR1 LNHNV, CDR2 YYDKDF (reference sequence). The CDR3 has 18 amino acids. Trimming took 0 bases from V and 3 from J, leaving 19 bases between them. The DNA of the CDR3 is TGTGCCACCAGCAGAGATCTATTGTTGGGGGGGCTAACAGATACGCAGTATTTT. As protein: CATSRDLLLGGLTDTQYF.

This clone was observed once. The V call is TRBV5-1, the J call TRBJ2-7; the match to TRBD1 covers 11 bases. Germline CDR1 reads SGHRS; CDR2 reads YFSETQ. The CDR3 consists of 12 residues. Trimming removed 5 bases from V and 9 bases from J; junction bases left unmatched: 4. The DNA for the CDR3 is TGCGCCAGCAGTTCCGGACAGGGGGCGCAGTACTTC. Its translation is CASSSGQGAQYF. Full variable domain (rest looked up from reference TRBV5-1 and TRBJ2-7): KAGVTQTPRYLIKTRGQQVTLSCSPISGHRSVSWYQQTPGQGLQFLFEYFSETQRNKGNFPGRFSGRQFSNSRSEMNVSTLELGDSALYLCASSSGQGAQYFGPGTRLTVT.

The CDR3: CASSGYGGARNTQYF. The CDR3 nucleotides read TGTGCCAGCAGTGGATACGGGGGGGCAAGGAATACGCAGTATTTT. The chain has TRBV25-1 and TRBJ2-3; 8 nucleotides align to TRBD2. Germline loops: CDR1 MGHDK, CDR2 SYGVNS. With 4 bases clipped from V and 7 bases from J, the junction kept 10 bases outside the gene matches. This CDR3 has 15 residues.

CDR3 in amino acids: CASSLNRVGSRLPYEQYF. As DNA, the CDR3 is TGTGCCAGCAGTTTAAACAGGGTAGGGTCTCGTCTTCCCTACGAGCAGTACTTC. V gene TRBV27 combines with J gene TRBJ2-7; D may be TRBD1 (6 bases). CDR1 is MNHEY, CDR2 SMNVEV, per germline (reference sequence). The CDR3 length is 18 residues. The V end was cut by 2 bases, the J end by 2 bases, with 22 bases between.

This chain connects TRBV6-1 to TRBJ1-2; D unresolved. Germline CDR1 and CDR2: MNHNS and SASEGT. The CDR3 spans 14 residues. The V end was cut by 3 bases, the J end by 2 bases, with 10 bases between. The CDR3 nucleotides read TGTGCCAGCAGTGAGCTAGGGCCCAACTATGGCTACACCTTC. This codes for CASSELGPNYGYTF.

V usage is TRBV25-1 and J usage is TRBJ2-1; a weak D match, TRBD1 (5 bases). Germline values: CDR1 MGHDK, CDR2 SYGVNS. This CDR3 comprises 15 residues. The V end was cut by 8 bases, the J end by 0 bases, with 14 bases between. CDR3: CASQDDSYSYNEQFF. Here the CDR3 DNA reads TGTGCCAGCCAAGACGACAGTTACTCCTACAATGAGCAGTTCTTC.

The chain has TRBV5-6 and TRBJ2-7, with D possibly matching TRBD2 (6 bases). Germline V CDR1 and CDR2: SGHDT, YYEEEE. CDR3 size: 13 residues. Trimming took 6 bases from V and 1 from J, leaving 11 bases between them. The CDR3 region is CASTFRGSYEQYF. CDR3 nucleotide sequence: TGTGCCAGCACTTTCCGGGGGTCCTACGAGCAGTACTTC.

The CDR3 protein is CASSWTGGYEQYF. The CDR3 DNA is TGCGCCAGCAGCTGGACAGGGGGCTACGAGCAGTACTTC. J is TRBJ2-7 and V is TRBV5-1; 10 nucleotides align to TRBD1. The CDR3 covers 13 residues. Germline V gives CDR1 SGHRS, CDR2 YFSETQ. V dropped 3 bases and J dropped 3; count of bases not matched to a gene: 0.